The 26 T cell receptor beta chains given below trace back to one sample, sequenced in a study of cytomegalovirus exposure and HLA in healthy donors. PCR amplification relied on 60 Vbeta primers (plus 13 Jbeta primers). Sequencing used immunoSEQ multiplex PCR; TCRdb keeps in-frame clones, though not all of them. The sample contains over 80,000 clones, 65% to 90% of which appear only once. What was sequenced was PBMCs. The receptors were sampled from a man aged 25-45 years in good health and CMV-seropositive.

This rearrangement joins TRBV5-1 to TRBJ1-3; tentative D call: TRBD1 (6 bases). The V gene's germline CDR1 is SGHRS and CDR2 YFSETQ. The V end was cut by 0 bases, the J end by 0 bases, with 10 bases between. The CDR3 runs to 16 residues. The CDR3 DNA follows: TGCGCCAGCAGCTTGGAAACAGGGAGCTCTGGAAACACCATATATTTT. It encodes CASSLETGSSGNTIYF.

Only one count was recorded for this clone. The chain combines TRBV5-4 with TRBJ1-5; TRBD1 matches 10 bases. V lost 3 bases to trimming and J lost 3 bases; unmatched junction nucleotides: 3. Germline V lookup: CDR1 SGHNT, CDR2 YYREEE (reference sequence). This CDR3 is built from 15 residues. This CDR3 is CASSSGTGVNQPQHF. The DNA for the CDR3 is TGTGCCAGCAGCTCAGGGACAGGGGTCAATCAGCCCCAGCATTTT. Using reference TRBV5-4 and TRBJ1-5 for the parts outside the CDR3, the full variable domain is ETGVTQSPTHLIKTRGQQVTLRCSSQSGHNTVSWYQQALGQGPQFIFQYYREEENGRGNFPPRFSGLQFPNYSSELNVNALELDDSALYLCASSSGTGVNQPQHFGDGTRLSIL.

The gene calls are TRBV11-3 and TRBJ2-1, with 9 bases fitting TRBD2. The CDR3 consists of 15 residues. V shed 5 bases and J 8 bases; nucleotides not matched to a gene: 10. CDR1 is SGHNT, CDR2 YENEEA, per germline. CDR3 nucleotides: TGTGCCAGCAGCCCCGGGACTAGCATGACGGATGAGCAGTTCTTC. Its protein is CASSPGTSMTDEQFF. The whole variable domain, remainder taken from reference TRBV11-3 and TRBJ2-1, is EAGVVQSPRYKIIEKKQPVAFWCNPISGHNTLYWYLQNLGQGPELLIRYENEEAVDDSQLPKDRFSAERLKGVDSTLKIQPAELGDSAVYLCASSPGTSMTDEQFFGPGTRLTVL.

The V gene is TRBV30, the J gene TRBJ2-6; unclear D gene. Germline V gene sequence: CDR1 GTSNPN, CDR2 SVGIG (reference sequence). Trimming took off 5 bases at V and 2 bases at J, with 7 bases between the two ends. The length of the CDR3 is 13 residues. The CDR3 coding sequence is TGTGCCTGGGATCCAGCTGGGGCCAACGTCCTGACTTTC. Amino acids: CAWDPAGANVLTF. The whole variable domain, remainder taken from reference TRBV30 and TRBJ2-6, is SQTIHQWPATLVQPVGSPLSLECTVEGTSNPNLYWYRQAAGRGLQLLFYSVGIGQISSEVPQNLSASRPQDRQFILSSKKLLLSDSGFYLCAWDPAGANVLTFGAGSRLTVL.

The chain links TRBV13 to TRBJ2-1, with 12 bases identical to TRBD2. CDR3 size: 15 residues. From germline, CDR1 is PRHDT and CDR2 FYEKMQ (reference sequence). V was clipped by 2 bases and J by 6 bases; unmatched bases: 2. Here the CDR3 reads CASSLSTSGSNEQFF. CDR3 nucleotide sequence: TGTGCCAGCAGCTTATCGACTAGCGGGAGCAATGAGCAGTTCTTC.

This sequence joins TRBV5-1 and TRBJ2-5, with D maybe TRBD2 (5 bases). Germline CDR1 SGHRS, CDR2 YFSETQ. The CDR3 runs to 14 residues. Trimming stripped 6 bases from V and 3 bases from J, with 15 bases between. The CDR3 coding sequence is TGCGCCAGCACCTTTCCCGACGGGAAAGAGACCCAGTACTTC. Translated, it gives CASTFPDGKETQYF.

V usage is TRBV10-3 and J usage is TRBJ2-1, with 12 nucleotides matching TRBD2. The ends lost 3 bases at V and 9 bases at J; junction bases unmatched: 6. Germline CDR1 ENHRY, CDR2 SYGVKD. This CDR3 is built from 15 residues. The CDR3 sequence is CAISDPSGRAIEQFF. The CDR3 DNA sequence: TGTGCCATCAGTGATCCTAGCGGGAGGGCCATTGAGCAGTTCTTC.

The rearrangement uses TRBV30 and TRBJ1-5; 8 bases agree with TRBD1. Germline V gene data show CDR1 as GTSNPN and CDR2 as SVGIG (reference sequence). The CDR3 extends over 16 amino acids. V trimming: 0 bases; J trimming: 4 bases; junction bases outside the gene matches: 8. DNA of the CDR3: TGTGCCTGGAGTGTCATCGGACAGGGTAATAATCAGCCCCAGCATTTT. This codes for CAWSVIGQGNNQPQHF.

The V call is TRBV4-3, the J call TRBJ2-7; 7 positions match TRBD2. The junction had 7 bases not matched to a gene; V was cut back by 4 bases and J by 4 bases. The CDR3 loop spans 14 amino acids. CDR1 is LGHNA, CDR2 YSLEER, per germline. Here the CDR3 reads CASSPSSGSYEQYF. The CDR3 nucleotides read TGCGCCAGCAGCCCAAGTAGCGGGTCTTACGAGCAGTACTTC.

The chain recombines TRBV5-4 with TRBJ2-7, with TRBD2 matching over 7 bases. CDR1 SGHNT and CDR2 YYREEE come from the germline V gene (reference sequence). This CDR3 has 15 amino acids. V trimming: 4 bases; J trimming: 2 bases; junction bases outside the gene matches: 9. CDR3 DNA: TGTGCCAGCAGCGCGGACCCTAGCGGAACCTACGAGCAGTACTTC. Translation: CASSADPSGTYEQYF.

V and J are TRBV5-1 and TRBJ1-6, with D possibly being TRBD1 (5 bases). The CDR3 length is 15 residues. V was trimmed by 0 bases and J by 6 bases, leaving 10 bases between them. Germline CDR1 and CDR2: SGHRS and YFSETQ. The CDR3 nucleotides read TGCGCCAGCAGCTTGGAGGGGCGAAGTAATTCACCCCTCCACTTT. It translates to CASSLEGRSNSPLHF.

V is TRBV10-2 and J is TRBJ2-7, with 8 bases identical to TRBD2. CDR3 length equals 15 residues. Germline V lookup: CDR1 WSHSY, CDR2 SAAADI. Trimming cost V 1 base and J 1 base; bases outside gene matches: 3. CDR3 protein: CASSELIAGSYEQYF. CDR3 DNA sequence: TGCGCCAGCAGTGAGTTGATAGCGGGGTCCTACGAGCAGTACTTC.

CDR3 nucleotide sequence: TGTGCCGGAGCGGATTCGAACACCGGGGAGCTGTTTTTT. This sequence encodes CAGADSNTGELFF. The chain is built from TRBV19 and TRBJ2-2; D might be TRBD2 (5 bases). The CDR3 is 13 amino acids. Germline lookup yields CDR1 LNHDA and CDR2 SQIVND (reference sequence). V was shortened by 11 bases and J by 0 bases, with 10 bases between the two germline ends.

This sequence joins TRBV30 and TRBJ2-1; D may be TRBD2 (5 bases). V was shortened by 2 bases and J by 6 bases, with 8 bases between the two germline ends. CDR1 and CDR2 from the germline V gene are GTSNPN and SVGIG (reference sequence). This CDR3 is built from 12 residues. The CDR3 DNA reads TGTGCCTGGAGTCTCCGGGGCAATGAGCAGTTCTTC. Translated, it gives CAWSLRGNEQFF.

The chain links TRBV18 to TRBJ2-3; D is undetermined. The V and J ends lost 2 bases and 4 bases respectively, with 4 bases between them. Germline-derived CDR1 and CDR2 are KGHSH and LQKENI. The CDR3 covers 12 residues. The CDR3 sequence is CASSPVSDTQYF. The CDR3 coding sequence is TGTGCCAGCTCACCAGTCTCAGATACGCAGTATTTT.

The sample holds one count of this clone. The J gene is TRBJ1-2, the V gene TRBV28, with TRBD1 identical over 7 bases. The CDR3 runs to 16 residues. CDR1 MDHEN and CDR2 SYDVKM come from the germline V gene. Trimming took 3 bases from V and 2 from J; bases not matched to a gene: 9. CDR3 amino acids: CASSFPTGAGNYGYTF. The CDR3 DNA is TGTGCCAGCAGTTTCCCAACAGGGGCCGGAAACTATGGCTACACCTTC.

The gene calls are TRBV7-8 and TRBJ2-7, with 12 nucleotides matching TRBD2. The CDR3 covers 15 residues. J lost 4 bases, V lost 4 bases, and 5 bases had no gene match. CDR1 SGHVS and CDR2 FQNEAQ come from the germline V gene. The CDR3: CASSSLAGGGYEQYF. DNA for the CDR3: TGTGCCAGCAGCTCCCTAGCGGGAGGGGGATACGAGCAGTACTTC.

V usage is TRBV6-5 and J usage is TRBJ2-5, with D maybe TRBD2 (7 bases). This CDR3 spans 16 amino acids. Germline assignment: CDR1 MNHEY and CDR2 SVGAGI. The V end lost 3 bases, the J end lost 5 bases, and 19 bases lay between the germline ends. The CDR3 coding sequence is TGTGCCAGCAGTTATCTGGGGGGGCCGGGTGGGGAGACCCAGTACTTC. Amino acids: CASSYLGGPGGETQYF.

A few counts support this clone. Compared with germline, one end of the junction differs, possibly owing to a read error. The chain carries TRBV4-3 and TRBJ2-1, with 14 positions matching TRBD2. In germline, CDR1 is LGHNA, CDR2 YSLEER. This CDR3 comprises 19 residues. This CDR3 reads CASSQEAGLAGALYTEQFF. The CDR3 nucleotides are TGCGCCAGCAGCCAAGAGGCGGGACTAGCGGGAGCTCTCTACACTGAGCAGTTCTTC.

This chain connects TRBV7-9 to TRBJ2-6; a possible D gene is TRBD2 (6 bases). Germline loops: CDR1 SEHNR, CDR2 FQNEAQ (reference sequence). With 2 bases removed from V and 0 bases from J, the gap between germline ends came to 14 bases. This CDR3 is built from 18 residues. CDR3 sequence reads: CASSLRRGVVSGANVLTF. The CDR3 DNA follows: TGTGCCAGCAGCTTAAGGAGGGGCGTCGTCTCTGGGGCCAACGTCCTGACTTTC.

V is TRBV9 and J is TRBJ1-5; D is undetermined. The CDR3 has 15 residues. The V and J ends lost 0 bases and 0 bases respectively, with 7 bases between them. Germline CDR1 reads SGDLS; CDR2 reads YYNGEE. CDR3 loop: CASSVGGYSNQPQHF. CDR3 DNA: TGTGCCAGCAGCGTAGGAGGCTATAGCAATCAGCCCCAGCATTTT.

There are a few counts of this clone. V gene TRBV4-1 combines with J gene TRBJ1-1, with 7 positions matching TRBD1. CDR3 size: 16 residues. CDR1 and CDR2 (germline): MGHRA, YSYEKL. J was trimmed by 5 bases and V by 2 bases; bases with no gene match: 11. The DNA of the CDR3 is TGCGCCAGCAGCCAAACCCCAAGGACAGGAGGGACTGAAGCTTTCTTT. Residues: CASSQTPRTGGTEAFF.

This clone appeared a single time. V gene TRBV6-1 combines with J gene TRBJ1-5; a possible D gene is TRBD1 (5 bases). CDR1 is MNHNS, CDR2 SASEGT, per germline. CDR3 length equals 14 residues. V lost 1 base and J lost 9, with 13 bases in between. CDR3 nucleotides: TGTGCCAGCAGTGAAGAATATAGGGGTCGGCCCCAGCATTTT. As protein: CASSEEYRGRPQHF.

The chain is built from TRBV29-1 and TRBJ2-6; TRBD1 matches at 7 bases. V was pared by 6 bases and J by 0 bases, with 5 bases of the junction left unmatched. CDR1 SQVTM and CDR2 ANQGSEA come from the germline V gene. The CDR3 loop spans 15 amino acids. Written as DNA, the CDR3 is TGCAGCGTCGGGACAGTTGGCTCTGGGGCCAACGTCCTGACTTTC. As protein: CSVGTVGSGANVLTF. The entire variable domain, with the rest obtained from reference TRBV29-1 and TRBJ2-6, is as follows: SAVISQKPSRDICQRGTSLTIQCQVDSQVTMMFWYRQQPGQSLTLIATANQGSEATYESGFVIDKFPISRPNLTFSTLTVSNMSPEDSSIYLCSVGTVGSGANVLTFGAGSRLTVL.

V is TRBV19 and J is TRBJ1-5; 7 bases align to TRBD1. Unmatched junction bases numbered 3, after V lost 6 bases and J lost 7 bases. The CDR3 is 12 amino acids. The V gene's germline CDR1 is LNHDA and CDR2 SQIVND (reference sequence). The CDR3 nucleotides are TGTGCCAGTAGGTCAGGGGGGCAGCCCCAGCATTTT. The encoded protein is CASRSGGQPQHF.

The chain has TRBV28 and TRBJ2-1, with 8 nucleotides matching TRBD2. CDR3 length: 15 residues. Germline V gives CDR1 MDHEN, CDR2 SYDVKM. After removal of 2 bases from V and 8 bases from J, the junction contained 8 bases not matched to a gene. CDR3 in amino acids: CASSLRFERGYEQFF. The CDR3 DNA is TGTGCCAGCAGTTTAAGGTTCGAGCGGGGGTATGAGCAGTTCTTC.